Here is one TCR beta chain with its context. Source study methods: Researchers report that nucleated cell counts were estimated from reference gene primer amplification. Sequencing used immunoSEQ multiplex PCR; TCRdb keeps in-frame clones, though not all of them. D and trimming were read from the DNA, whereas the V and J calls and clone size are those reported in that table. The sample records around 57,000 clones, approximately 79% being singletons. These data come from a study of blood T cell repertoires in COVID-19. Germline lookup yields CDR1 SGHVS and CDR2 FNYEAQ. V lost 5 bases, J lost 2 bases, and 10 bases stayed unmatched. The CDR3 spans 16 residues.

The TCR originated in an older woman with acute or convalescent COVID-19. The rearrangement uses TRBV7-6 and TRBJ2-7, with TRBD1 matching 9 bases. Sequencing was performed on peripheral blood. For the CDR3, the DNA is TGTGCCAGCAGCCGATCCGGGACAGGGCCCCCCTACGAGCAGTACTTC. Translation gives CASSRSGTGPPYEQYF.